Listed below are T cell receptor beta chains from one sample, sequenced in a study of blood T cell repertoires in COVID-19. Produced via immunoSEQ multiplex PCR; TCRdb's table is partial and in-frame only. The repertoire consists of roughly 150,000 clones, with about 85% occurring once and the leading ten covering approximately 6.9%. Sequenced material: peripheral blood. Receptors originate from a man older than 75 with COVID-19, enrolled during active disease. Each CDR3 is given with its conserved first and last residue. Each record gives: CDR3 protein, CDR3 DNA, D gene, J gene, V gene, CDR3 length, clone size. The D gene is left open where the match is weak. Clone size, where shown, is once, few, many, or a class for clones that have expanded.

CDR3: CASSPSQETQYF; DNA: TGTGCCAGCTCACCCAGCCAAGAGACCCAGTACTTC; D: .; J: TRBJ2-5; V: TRBV18; length: 12; size: few
CDR3: CASSQGYGGGAPETQYF; DNA: TGTGCCAGCAGCCAAGGATATGGAGGGGGGGCTCCAGAGACCCAGTACTTC; D: .; J: TRBJ2-5; V: TRBV3-1/TRBV3-2; length: 17; size: .
CDR3: CSVGVEGQPQHF; DNA: TGCAGCGTTGGGGTGGAGGGACAGCCCCAGCATTTT; D: .; J: TRBJ1-5; V: TRBV29-1; length: 12; size: .
CDR3: CASSPTRQGGYTF; DNA: TGTGCCAGCAGCCCAACCCGACAGGGTGGCTACACCTTC; D: TRBD1; J: TRBJ1-2; V: TRBV6-2/TRBV6-3; length: 13; size: .
CDR3: CSVRVGGSGTGELFF; DNA: TGCAGCGTGCGAGTTGGGGGCTCTGGCACCGGGGAGCTGTTTTTT; D: .; J: TRBJ2-2; V: TRBV29-1; length: 15; size: .
CDR3: CASSLSAGGSYYEQYF; DNA: TGCGCCAGCAGCCTATCGGCGGGCGGGAGCTACTACGAGCAGTACTTC; D: TRBD2; J: TRBJ2-7; V: TRBV5-1; length: 16; size: .
CDR3: CATSRGDSNSPLHF; DNA: TGTGCCACCAGCAGAGGGGACAGCAATTCACCCCTCCACTTT; D: TRBD1; J: TRBJ1-6; V: TRBV15; length: 14; size: .
CDR3: CASSVYDRDQPQHF; DNA: TGTGCCAGCAGCGTCTATGACAGGGACCAGCCCCAGCATTTT; D: TRBD1; J: TRBJ1-5; V: TRBV6-5; length: 14; size: .
CDR3: CASSTTGYQETQYF; DNA: TGTGCCAGCAGTACGACAGGGTACCAAGAGACCCAGTACTTC; D: TRBD1; J: TRBJ2-5; V: TRBV6-5; length: 14; size: .
CDR3: CASSPRVAEYICSYEQYF; DNA: TGTGCCAGCAGCCCGAGGGTGGCTGAGTATATCTGCTCCTACGAGCAGTACTTC; D: .; J: TRBJ2-7; V: TRBV9; length: 18; size: .
CDR3: CSARVREGKLFF; DNA: TGCAGCGCTCGCGTCAGGGAAGGAAAACTGTTTTTT; D: .; J: TRBJ1-4; V: TRBV29-1; length: 12; size: .
CDR3: CASSQDQGLNTEAFF; DNA: TGCGCCAGCAGCCAAGATCAGGGCCTGAACACTGAAGCTTTCTTT; D: .; J: TRBJ1-1; V: TRBV4-1; length: 15; size: .
CDR3: CASSQEGGLGDGYTF; DNA: TGTGCCAGCAGCCAAGAAGGGGGCCTCGGGGATGGCTACACCTTC; D: TRBD1; J: TRBJ1-2; V: TRBV3-1/TRBV3-2; length: 15; size: .
CDR3: CASKKHENTEAFF; DNA: TGTGCCAGCAAGAAACATGAGAACACTGAAGCTTTCTTT; D: .; J: TRBJ1-1; V: TRBV6-5; length: 13; size: few
CDR3: CASSEYGGRTEAFF; DNA: TGTGCCAGCAGTGAGTATGGTGGGAGGACTGAAGCTTTCTTT; D: .; J: TRBJ1-1; V: TRBV6-4; length: 14; size: .
CDR3: CASASQRGNTEAFF; DNA: TGTGCCAGCGCCTCTCAACGGGGAAACACTGAAGCTTTCTTT; D: .; J: TRBJ1-1; V: TRBV6-5; length: 14; size: .
CDR3: CASSLYREMNTEAFF; DNA: TGTGCCAGCTCGCTCTACAGGGAAATGAACACTGAAGCTTTCTTT; D: .; J: TRBJ1-1; V: TRBV18; length: 15; size: .
CDR3: CASSQAAGGRYEQYF; DNA: TGCGCCAGCAGCCAAGCGGCGGGGGGGCGATACGAGCAGTACTTC; D: TRBD2; J: TRBJ2-7; V: TRBV4-3; length: 15; size: few
CDR3: CASTSDRGRTGELFF; DNA: .; D: .; J: TRBJ2-2; V: TRBV19; length: 15; size: few
CDR3: CASSFPRRANNSPLHF; DNA: TGTGCCAGCAGTTTCCCCCGGAGGGCCAATAATTCACCCCTCCACTTT; D: .; J: TRBJ1-6; V: TRBV28; length: 16; size: once
CDR3: CASSLPLGENTEAFF; DNA: TGCGCCAGCAGCCTCCCTTTAGGGGAGAACACTGAAGCTTTCTTT; D: .; J: TRBJ1-1; V: TRBV5-1; length: 15; size: .
CDR3: CASSFLIATNEKLFF; DNA: TGTGCCAGCAGTTTCTTAATTGCAACTAATGAAAAACTGTTTTTT; D: .; J: TRBJ1-4; V: TRBV6-5; length: 15; size: .
CDR3: CASSPTGAYGYTF; DNA: TGTGCCAGCTCGCCCACAGGGGCGTATGGCTACACCTTC; D: TRBD1; J: TRBJ1-2; V: TRBV18; length: 13; size: .
CDR3: CASRYSVSFTDTQYF; DNA: TGTGCCAGCAGGTATTCGGTTTCCTTCACAGATACGCAGTATTTT; D: .; J: TRBJ2-3; V: TRBV5-6; length: 15; size: .
CDR3: CASSLVSNYGYTF; DNA: TGTGCCAGCAGCTTGGTCAGTAACTATGGCTACACCTTC; D: .; J: TRBJ1-2; V: TRBV5-4; length: 13; size: .
CDR3: CASRQGPGTEAFF; DNA: TGTGCCAGCAGACAGGGGCCTGGCACTGAAGCTTTCTTT; D: TRBD1; J: TRBJ1-1; V: TRBV6-5; length: 13; size: .
CDR3: CASSSDRGGEQFF; DNA: TGTGCCAGCAGCTCAGACAGGGGTGGTGAGCAGTTCTTC; D: TRBD1; J: TRBJ2-1; V: TRBV7-2; length: 13; size: few
CDR3: CASSTYGGTDTQYF; DNA: TGTGCCAGCAGTACCTACGGGGGTACAGATACGCAGTATTTT; D: .; J: TRBJ2-3; V: TRBV3-1/TRBV3-2; length: 14; size: .
CDR3: CASSLAGTAGGYTF; DNA: TGCGCCAGCAGCTTGGCAGGGACAGCGGGTGGCTACACCTTC; D: TRBD1; J: TRBJ1-2; V: TRBV5-1; length: 14; size: few
CDR3: CASSWTGGTEAFF; DNA: TGCGCCAGCAGCTGGACAGGGGGCACTGAAGCTTTCTTT; D: TRBD1; J: TRBJ1-1; V: TRBV5-1; length: 13; size: .
CDR3: CDSSGVPSSDTQYF; DNA: TGTGACTCTTCGGGGGTTCCCTCCTCCGATACGCAGTATTTT; D: .; J: TRBJ2-3; V: TRBV21-1; length: 14; size: once
CDR3: CASSLIQGRAAFF; DNA: TGTGCCAGCAGCTTGATCCAGGGCCGGGCAGCTTTCTTT; D: .; J: TRBJ1-1; V: TRBV5-6; length: 13; size: .
CDR3: CASSLGQSSPLHF; DNA: TGTGCCAGCAGCTTAGGACAGAGTTCACCCCTCCACTTT; D: .; J: TRBJ1-6; V: TRBV5-6; length: 13; size: .
CDR3: CASSITLGQGGQPQHF; DNA: TGTGCCAGTAGTATAACCCTTGGACAGGGAGGTCAGCCCCAGCATTTT; D: TRBD1; J: TRBJ1-5; V: TRBV19; length: 16; size: .
CDR3: CASRVDRSNTEAFF; DNA: TGTGCCAGTAGGGTGGACAGATCGAACACTGAAGCTTTCTTT; D: .; J: TRBJ1-1; V: TRBV19; length: 14; size: .
CDR3: CASTLNGQPQHF; DNA: TGTGCCAGCACCCTAAATGGTCAGCCCCAGCATTTT; D: .; J: TRBJ1-5; V: TRBV6-5; length: 12; size: .
CDR3: CASSLTGNTEAFF; DNA: TGTGCCAGTAGTCTCACAGGGAACACTGAAGCTTTCTTT; D: .; J: TRBJ1-1; V: TRBV19; length: 13; size: .
CDR3: CASSPQGYNEQFF; DNA: TGCGCCAGCAGCCCACAGGGGTACAATGAGCAGTTCTTC; D: TRBD1; J: TRBJ2-1; V: TRBV4-1; length: 13; size: .
CDR3: CASSYSRGADTQYF; DNA: TGTGCCAGCAGTTACTCGCGGGGGGCAGATACGCAGTATTTT; D: TRBD2; J: TRBJ2-3; V: TRBV6-5; length: 14; size: .
CDR3: CASRWGQPLFF; DNA: TGTGCCAGCAGGTGGGGACAGCCACTGTTTTTT; D: TRBD1; J: TRBJ1-4; V: TRBV2; length: 11; size: .
CDR3: CASSNGGSYNEQFF; DNA: TGTGCCAGCAGTAACGGGGGCTCCTACAATGAGCAGTTCTTC; D: .; J: TRBJ2-1; V: TRBV6-5; length: 14; size: .
CDR3: CASSTRLLAGDLSSYNEQFF; DNA: TGTGCCAGTAGTACTCGTCTACTAGCGGGGGATCTTAGCTCCTACAATGAGCAGTTCTTC; D: TRBD2; J: TRBJ2-1; V: TRBV19; length: 20; size: once
CDR3: CASSAERGGEKLFF; DNA: TGTGCCAGCAGTGCAGAAAGGGGAGGTGAAAAACTGTTTTTT; D: .; J: TRBJ1-4; V: TRBV2; length: 14; size: .
CDR3: CASSQSRETQYF; DNA: TGTGCCAGCAGCCAATCGCGGGAAACCCAGTACTTC; D: .; J: TRBJ2-5; V: TRBV16; length: 12; size: .
CDR3: CASSPRQGDGYTF; DNA: TGTGCCAGCAGCCCAAGACAGGGTGACGGCTACACCTTC; D: TRBD1; J: TRBJ1-2; V: TRBV11-3; length: 13; size: .
CDR3: CAISERGQGGRYEQYF; DNA: TGTGCCATCAGTGAGCGGGGACAGGGAGGGAGATACGAGCAGTACTTC; D: TRBD1; J: TRBJ2-7; V: TRBV10-3; length: 16; size: .
CDR3: CASSHYQTGNTGELFF; DNA: TGCGCCAGCAGCCACTATCAGACTGGGAACACCGGGGAGCTGTTTTTT; D: .; J: TRBJ2-2; V: TRBV4-1; length: 16; size: few
CDR3: CASSATPSSYNEQFF; DNA: TGTGCCAGCAGCGCGACACCAAGCTCCTACAATGAGCAGTTCTTC; D: .; J: TRBJ2-1; V: TRBV11-1; length: 15; size: once
CDR3: CASSSDRVESGYTF; DNA: TGTGCCAGCAGTTCTGACAGGGTGGAGAGTGGCTACACCTTC; D: TRBD1; J: TRBJ1-2; V: TRBV6-2/TRBV6-3; length: 14; size: .
CDR3: CASSQGLEAFF; DNA: TGTGCCAGCAGTCAGGGACTTGAAGCTTTCTTT; D: .; J: TRBJ1-1; V: TRBV6-5; length: 11; size: .
CDR3: CASSIGTRGNTIYF; DNA: TGTGCCAGTAGCATCGGGACTCGGGGAAACACCATATATTTT; D: .; J: TRBJ1-3; V: TRBV19; length: 14; size: .
CDR3: CASRARIGANEKLFF; DNA: TGTGCCAGCAGGGCTCGGATCGGGGCTAATGAAAAACTGTTTTTT; D: .; J: TRBJ1-4; V: TRBV2; length: 15; size: .
CDR3: CASRSGQGRWPEQFF; DNA: TGTGCCAGTAGATCTGGACAGGGAAGGTGGCCTGAGCAGTTCTTC; D: TRBD1; J: TRBJ2-1; V: TRBV19; length: 15; size: .
CDR3: CASSRDRGNEKLFF; DNA: TGTGCCAGCAGCAGGGACAGGGGGAATGAAAAACTGTTTTTT; D: TRBD1; J: TRBJ1-4; V: TRBV9; length: 14; size: once
CDR3: CASSPRQGSGGDTQYF; DNA: TGCGCCAGCAGCCCCCGCCAGGGGAGCGGTGGAGATACGCAGTATTTT; D: .; J: TRBJ2-3; V: TRBV4-1; length: 16; size: .
CDR3: CASHGNSGGGSDTQYF; DNA: TGTGCCAGCCACGGGAATAGCGGGGGGGGATCAGATACGCAGTATTTT; D: TRBD2; J: TRBJ2-3; V: TRBV13; length: 16; size: .